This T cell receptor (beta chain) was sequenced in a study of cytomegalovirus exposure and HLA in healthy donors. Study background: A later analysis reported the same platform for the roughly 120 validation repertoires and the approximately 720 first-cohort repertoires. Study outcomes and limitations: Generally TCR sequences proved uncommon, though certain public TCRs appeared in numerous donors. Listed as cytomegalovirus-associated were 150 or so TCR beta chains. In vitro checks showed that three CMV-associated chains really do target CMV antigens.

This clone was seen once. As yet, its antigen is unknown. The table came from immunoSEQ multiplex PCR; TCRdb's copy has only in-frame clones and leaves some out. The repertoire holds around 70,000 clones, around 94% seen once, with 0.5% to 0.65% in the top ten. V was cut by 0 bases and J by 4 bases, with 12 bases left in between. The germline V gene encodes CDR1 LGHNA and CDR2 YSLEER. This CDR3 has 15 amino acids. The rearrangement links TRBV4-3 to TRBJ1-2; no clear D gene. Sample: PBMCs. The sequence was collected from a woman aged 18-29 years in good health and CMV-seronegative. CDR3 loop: CASSQDRSILYGYTF. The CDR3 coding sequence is TGCGCCAGCAGCCAAGATCGGTCAATCCTCTATGGCTACACCTTC.